This T cell receptor (beta chain) was sequenced in a study of beta chain features in type 1 diabetes. Regarding the study as a whole: TCRB CDR3s were moderately but significantly shorter in Type 1 diabetes patients in all four CD4+ subsets.

The single heparinised draw taken from each donor contained around 100 mL of blood on average. Central memory, naive, regulatory and stem cell-like memory CD4+ cells were sorted by CD45RO/CCR7/CD25/CD127/CD95/CD27. Notes on this clone: Its matching antigen is unknown.

Expressed TCRB transcripts were sequenced because the isolated RNA had all been reverse transcribed beforehand. The table came from immunoSEQ multiplex PCR; TCRdb's copy has only in-frame clones and leaves some out. The repertoire holds a few hundred thousand clones, with approximately 11% as singletons. Germline V gives CDR1 SGHTA, CDR2 FQGNSA. The length of the CDR3 is 14 residues. V lost 1 base and J 2 bases, leaving 9 bases between the germline ends. V gene TRBV7-2 combines with J gene TRBJ2-7; D is uncertain. The sample comprised naive CD4+ T cells from blood. This TCR derives from a woman under 40 in good health. In nucleotides, the CDR3 is TGTGCCAGCAGCTTAGGGTGGCAGACCTACGAGCAGTACTTC. Translated, it gives CASSLGWQTYEQYF.